The 22 T cell receptor beta chains given below trace back to one sample, sequenced in a study of T-cell memory formation after mild COVID-19. TCRdb re-derived calls from the 5' RACE reads in MiXCR, one entry per CDR3 protein. There are 110,000 to 150,000 distinct CDR3 sequences in the sample; under 30% occur only once, and approximately 25% lies in the top ten. Sequencing used PBMCs or a T cell subset sorted from them (not recorded which). The receptors derive from an adult woman who had mild COVID-19 (a few samples of this study predate the infection). Cell type and time point are not known.

This clonotype showed up just a few times. CDR3 sequence (DNA): TGTGCCAGCTCAGGAGAGTCGGTCTACGAGCAGTACTTC. Translation: CASSGESVYEQYF. The chain carries TRBV18 and TRBJ2-7; D unclear. There are 13 residues in the CDR3. Germline V gene data show CDR1 as KGHSH and CDR2 as LQKENI. Deletions cut 5 bases from V and 3 bases from J, with 11 bases between.

The rearrangement uses TRBV25-1 and TRBJ1-4; D is unresolved. This CDR3 contains 11 residues. The V and J ends lost 4 bases and 7 bases respectively, with 4 bases between them. The germline CDR1 and CDR2 sequences are MGHDK and SYGVNS. The DNA for the CDR3 is TGTGCCAGCAGTGTTCGTGAAAAACTGTTTTTT. This sequence encodes CASSVREKLFF.

This clonotype was picked up a small number of times. V gene TRBV30 combines with J gene TRBJ1-2; D not certain. CDR3 length: 12 residues. The V and J ends lost 0 bases and 1 base respectively, with 3 bases between them. The germline V gene encodes CDR1 GTSNPN and CDR2 SVGIG (reference sequence). CDR3 in DNA: TGTGCCTGGAGTGTTGTTAACTATGGCTACACCTTC. This gives the protein CAWSVVNYGYTF.

V is TRBV20-1 and J is TRBJ1-3; D call uncertain. V was pared by 0 bases and J by 4 bases, with 16 bases between. This CDR3 has 16 residues. Germline values: CDR1 DFQATT, CDR2 SNEGSKA (reference sequence). CDR3 loop: CSARDGLGSAGNTIYF. The CDR3 DNA sequence: TGCAGTGCTAGAGATGGGTTGGGTAGCGCGGGAAACACCATATATTTT.

This clonotype was seen a handful of times. This chain joins TRBV5-5 and TRBJ1-5; unclear D gene. The germline CDR1 and CDR2 sequences are SGHKS and YYEKEE (reference sequence). V lost 0 bases, J lost 4 bases, and 11 bases lay in between. The CDR3 length is 15 residues. The DNA for the CDR3 is TGTGCCAGCAGCTTGGTTTTTCTAGCTAATCAGCCCCAGCATTTT. This codes for CASSLVFLANQPQHF. The variable domain in full, with the rest retrieved from reference TRBV5-5 and TRBJ1-5, is DAGVTQSPTHLIKTRGQQVTLRCSPISGHKSVSWYQQVLGQGPQFIFQYYEKEERGRGNFPDRFSARQFPNYSSELNVNALLLGDSALYLCASSLVFLANQPQHFGDGTRLSIL.

This clonotype was picked up a small number of times. The chain joins TRBV9 to TRBJ2-2; D gene uncertain. Germline values: CDR1 SGDLS, CDR2 YYNGEE. The germline V and J ends were trimmed by 4 bases and 0 bases, with 7 bases remaining between them. This CDR3 has 14 residues. This CDR3 reads CASSMSANTGELFF. CDR3 coding DNA: TGTGCCAGCAGCATGTCAGCGAACACCGGGGAGCTGTTTTTT.

This clonotype was seen a handful of times. The rearrangement joins TRBV2 to TRBJ1-2; 10 nucleotides align to TRBD1. Germline CDR1 is SNHLY and CDR2 is FYNNEI. V shed 7 bases and J 3 bases; nucleotides not matched to a gene: 17. The CDR3 length is 18 residues. The CDR3 nucleotides read TGTGCCAGCATAAGCCGTATACTGACAGGGGGCGCGGACTATGGCTACACCTTC. Translated, it gives CASISRILTGGADYGYTF. The entire variable domain, with the rest obtained from reference TRBV2 and TRBJ1-2, is as follows: EPEVTQTPSHQVTQMGQEVILRCVPISNHLYFYWYRQILGQKVEFLVSFYNNEISEKSEIFDDQFSVERPDGSNFTLKIRSTKLEDSAMYFCASISRILTGGADYGYTFGSGTRLTVV.

The sample holds a few counts of this clonotype. The chain links TRBV24-1 to TRBJ2-3, with TRBD2 identical over 10 bases. The CDR3 has 18 residues. CDR1 KGHDR and CDR2 SFDVKD come from the germline V gene. The junction had 12 bases not matched to a gene; V was cut back by 4 bases and J by 3 bases. The CDR3 nucleotides are TGTGCCACCAGTGACATCGGGACTAGCGTGGGAGGGACAGATACGCAGTATTTT. This encodes CATSDIGTSVGGTDTQYF.

This clonotype was counted a few times. The J gene is TRBJ2-2, the V gene TRBV10-3, with 7 bases identical to TRBD2. Germline V CDR1 and CDR2: ENHRY, SYGVKD. This CDR3 has 17 amino acids. The V gene end was trimmed by 0 bases and the J gene end by 7 bases; junction bases not matched to a gene: 11. In DNA form, the CDR3 reads TGTGCCATCAGTGAGTCGATGACCGGACTAGACGGCGGGGAGCTGTTTTTT. Residues: CAISESMTGLDGGELFF.

This clonotype was counted a few times. V and J are TRBV11-1 and TRBJ2-1; 9 bases agree with TRBD1. The CDR3 is made up of 14 amino acids. From germline, CDR1 is SGHAT and CDR2 FQDESV (reference sequence). Germline trimming cut 2 bases from V and 5 bases from J; bases unmatched to any gene: 1. For the CDR3, the DNA is TGTGCCAGCAGCTTATGGACAGGGGACAATGAGCAGTTCTTC. Translation gives CASSLWTGDNEQFF.

This clonotype was detected only a few times. The chain recombines TRBV4-3 with TRBJ2-2, with 8 bases aligning to TRBD1. CDR1 and CDR2 from the germline V gene are LGHNA and YSLEER. The CDR3 totals 15 residues. J gave up 4 bases and V 3 bases, and 4 bases lay outside the gene matches. CDR3: CASSQYRGSTGELFF. As DNA, the CDR3 is TGCGCCAGCAGCCAGTACAGGGGGAGCACCGGGGAGCTGTTTTTT.

The V and J genes are TRBV7-9 and TRBJ1-1; D is possibly TRBD1 (5 bases). CDR1 SEHNR and CDR2 FQNEAQ come from the germline V gene (reference sequence). There are 12 residues in the CDR3. Trimming shortened V by 7 bases and J by 4 bases, and 10 bases separated the two germline ends. CDR3 region: CASTGGGTEAFF. In DNA form, the CDR3 reads TGTGCCAGCACCGGGGGAGGCACTGAAGCTTTCTTT.

This clonotype was counted only a few times. The V and J genes are TRBV12-3 or TRBV12-4 and TRBJ2-5; D perhaps matches TRBD1 (5 bases). V lost 5 bases and J lost 5, with 18 bases in between. The CDR3 consists of 15 residues. The CDR3, as DNA: TGTGCCAGCAGTCCCTTCAGGGAACCGTGGGAGACCCAGTACTTC. Protein product: CASSPFREPWETQYF.

The CDR3 reads CASSQDPSGRAQEQYF. CDR3 in DNA: TGCGCCAGCAGCCAAGATCCCAGCGGGAGGGCCCAGGAGCAGTACTTC. This chain connects TRBV4-3 to TRBJ2-7; the match to TRBD2 covers 10 bases. The germline gives CDR1 LGHNA, CDR2 YSLEER. The CDR3 extends over 16 amino acids. J gave up 7 bases and V 0 bases, and 9 bases lay outside the gene matches.

This clonotype was observed a handful of times. The V call is TRBV7-3, the J call TRBJ2-3; 9 bases align to TRBD2. With V trimmed by 8 bases and J by 2 bases, 8 bases remained unmatched. Germline V lookup: CDR1 SGHTA, CDR2 FQGTGA. The CDR3 sequence is 15 residues long. The CDR3 coding sequence is TGTGCCAGCGAAGCGGGAGGAAGTTTCACAGATACGCAGTATTTT. It translates to CASEAGGSFTDTQYF.

The V gene is TRBV11-2, the J gene TRBJ2-5; TRBD1 matches 11 bases. The CDR3 is 16 amino acids. Germline CDR1 is SGHAT and CDR2 is FQNNGV. J lost 5 bases, V lost 5 bases, and 10 bases had no gene match. The chain's CDR3 is CASSVGQGAVWETQYF. The CDR3 nucleotides read TGTGCCAGCAGCGTCGGACAGGGGGCGGTCTGGGAGACCCAGTACTTC.

In DNA form, the CDR3 reads TGCAGTGCTCCCGGACACCTCACAGATACGCAGTATTTT. Its protein is CSAPGHLTDTQYF. V is TRBV20-1 and J is TRBJ2-3; D perhaps matches TRBD1 (5 bases). With 5 bases removed from V and 2 bases from J, the gap between germline ends came to 11 bases. Germline lookup yields CDR1 DFQATT and CDR2 SNEGSKA (reference sequence). The CDR3 has 13 residues.

This clonotype was found once. The chain recombines TRBV5-1 with TRBJ1-2; D is possibly TRBD1 (6 bases). Trimming left V 6 bases short and J 8 bases short, with 23 bases between. Germline V gene lookup returns CDR1 SGHRS and CDR2 YFSETQ. This CDR3 comprises 15 residues. The CDR3 sequence is CASTYEGGGVDGYTF. CDR3 in DNA: TGCGCCAGCACCTATGAAGGGGGGGGAGTTGACGGCTACACCTTC. Drawing the rest from reference TRBV5-1 and TRBJ1-2, the complete variable domain is KAGVTQTPRYLIKTRGQQVTLSCSPISGHRSVSWYQQTPGQGLQFLFEYFSETQRNKGNFPGRFSGRQFSNSRSEMNVSTLELGDSALYLCASTYEGGGVDGYTFGSGTRLTVV.

Only a few counts were recorded for this clonotype. This chain joins TRBV6-2 or TRBV6-3 and TRBJ2-6; D is ambiguous. The CDR3 is 17 amino acids. Germline V gives CDR1 MNHEY, CDR2 SVGEGT. V gave up 5 bases and J gave up 0 bases, with 14 bases separating them. CDR3 region: CASSRSRALSGANVLTF. CDR3 DNA sequence: TGTGCCAGCAGTCGATCCCGGGCCCTCTCTGGGGCCAACGTCCTGACTTTC.

The gene calls are TRBV7-2 and TRBJ2-3; D call uncertain. The CDR3 has 16 amino acids. The ends were cut back, 7 bases at V and 0 bases at J, with 17 bases in the middle. The germline gives CDR1 SGHTA, CDR2 FQGNSA. DNA for the CDR3: TGTGCCAGCACCCTGGAGTTACAGCTTAGCACAGATACGCAGTATTTT. Protein: CASTLELQLSTDTQYF.

This sequence joins TRBV13 and TRBJ2-7, with D unclear. Germline V gives CDR1 PRHDT, CDR2 FYEKMQ (reference sequence). The CDR3 covers 14 residues. V dropped 3 bases and J dropped 7 bases, with 16 bases sitting between them. This CDR3 reads CASSFPGPLSEQYF. Here the CDR3 DNA reads TGTGCCAGCAGCTTCCCCGGACCCCTCTCGGAGCAGTACTTC.

The V gene is TRBV7-9, the J gene TRBJ2-1; TRBD2 aligns across 9 bases. Germline values: CDR1 SEHNR, CDR2 FQNEAQ (reference sequence). V lost 2 bases and J lost 7; bases outside the gene matches: 9. The CDR3 totals 16 residues. The CDR3 loop reads CASSLLSVAGDNEQFF. Here the CDR3 DNA reads TGTGCCAGCAGCTTACTGTCGGTAGCGGGAGATAATGAGCAGTTCTTC.